Each of the 14 T cell receptor beta chains below was sequenced from the same sample in a study of OX40 agonist ivuxolimab in advanced cancers. Receptors were amplified or captured by the immunoSEQ multiplex PCR assay. This is the immuneACCESS table as TCRdb keeps it, with only in-frame sequences that have V and J called. A part of the clones is gone; compared with another copy, unresolved V genes explain less than half, and the rest is unexplained. The sample contains approximately 40,000 clones, about 83% of them found a single time. Jointly, the top ten make up 20% to 25% of the sample. The starting material was CD4+ or CD8+ T cells sorted from blood, obtained in a trial of the OX40 agonist ivuxolimab. These receptors were taken from an adult with an advanced solid tumor such as melanoma, head and neck, liver or kidney cancer.

The CDR3 here is CASSLWTGESDQYF. The CDR3 DNA sequence: TGTGCCAGCAGCCTCTGGACAGGGGAGTCGGACCAGTACTTC. This rearrangement joins TRBV7-6 to TRBJ2-5; TRBD1 matches 9 bases. CDR3 length: 14 amino acids. Trimming at V came to 5 bases and at J to 10 bases, leaving 11 bases not matched to a gene. CDR1 is SGHVS, CDR2 FNYEAQ, per germline.

The chain links TRBV28 to TRBJ2-7; 8 bases are a match to TRBD1. Germline CDR1 and CDR2: MDHEN and SYDVKM. The ends lost 4 bases at V and 4 bases at J; junction bases unmatched: 18. The CDR3 loop spans 18 amino acids. The CDR3 region has the DNA TGTGCCAGCAGTTCAGGGGGCATCAACCCTATACTGAGGTACGAGCAGTACTTC. It is translated as CASSSGGINPILRYEQYF.

The V call is TRBV28, the J call TRBJ2-1; D is unclear. Germline V gene sequence: CDR1 MDHEN, CDR2 SYDVKM. V shed 8 bases and J shed 3 bases, with 14 bases lying between them. This CDR3 has 14 residues. The DNA of the CDR3 is TGTGCCAGCCCACCAGGCCCAGGCTACAATGAGCAGTTCTTC. Encoded protein: CASPPGPGYNEQFF.

The V call is TRBV28, the J call TRBJ2-1; TRBD2 is a possible D gene (6 bases). CDR3 length: 12 amino acids. Germline loops: CDR1 MDHEN, CDR2 SYDVKM. Between the trimmed V and J ends, which lost 4 bases and 8 bases, there was a span of 9 bases. CDR3: CASSSGGDEQFF. In nucleotides, the CDR3 is TGTGCCAGCAGTTCCGGGGGTGATGAGCAGTTCTTC.

The chain combines TRBV9 with TRBJ2-7, with D hard to call. The CDR3 contains 13 residues. V was cut by 0 bases and J by 3 bases, with 7 bases left in between. Germline values: CDR1 SGDLS, CDR2 YYNGEE. The CDR3 here is CASSVGHNYEQYF. In nucleotides, the CDR3 is TGTGCCAGCAGCGTAGGGCATAACTACGAGCAGTACTTC.

V usage is TRBV10-3 and J usage is TRBJ1-1; 8 nucleotides align to TRBD1. From germline, CDR1 is ENHRY and CDR2 SYGVKD. The CDR3 runs 16 residues. V dropped 6 bases and J dropped 0; count of bases not matched to a gene: 9. The CDR3 sequence is CAIRNTGGGLNTEAFF. The DNA of the CDR3 is TGTGCCATCAGGAACACAGGGGGGGGCTTGAACACTGAAGCTTTCTTT.

V usage is TRBV19 and J usage is TRBJ2-5, with 7 bases identical to TRBD1. Unmatched junction bases numbered 18, after V lost 4 bases and J lost 4 bases. The CDR3 has 18 amino acids. Germline loops: CDR1 LNHDA, CDR2 SQIVND (reference sequence). In DNA, the CDR3 is TGTGCCAGTAGTACGTACCGGGACAGTCCCACCAACGGAGAGACCCAGTACTTC. It yields the protein CASSTYRDSPTNGETQYF.

The chain recombines TRBV7-9 with TRBJ2-1, with 14 bases lining up with TRBD2. Germline V lookup: CDR1 SEHNR, CDR2 FQNEAQ (reference sequence). V was clipped by 4 bases and J by 7 bases; unmatched bases: 3. The CDR3 is 15 residues long. Here the CDR3 reads CASSWGLAGVNEQFF. CDR3 bases: TGTGCCAGCAGCTGGGGACTAGCGGGAGTGAATGAGCAGTTCTTC.

V usage is TRBV5-1 and J usage is TRBJ2-7, with TRBD1 as a possible D gene (6 bases). CDR3 length: 15 amino acids. Looked up from germline, CDR1 is SGHRS and CDR2 is YFSETQ. Trimming shortened V by 0 bases and J by 2 bases, and 12 bases separated the two germline ends. The CDR3 region is CASSLDGTRTYEQYF. The CDR3 DNA is TGCGCCAGCAGCTTGGACGGGACAAGGACCTACGAGCAGTACTTC. Based on the CDR3 plus reference TRBV5-1 and TRBJ2-7, the full variable domain is KAGVTQTPRYLIKTRGQQVTLSCSPISGHRSVSWYQQTPGQGLQFLFEYFSETQRNKGNFPGRFSGRQFSNSRSEMNVSTLELGDSALYLCASSLDGTRTYEQYFGPGTRLTVT.

This clone was picked up one time. This rearrangement joins TRBV15 to TRBJ1-1; D uncertain. This CDR3 spans 14 amino acids. Trimming shortened V by 5 bases and J by 4 bases, and 14 bases separated the two germline ends. CDR1 and CDR2 from the germline V gene are LNHNV and YYDKDF (reference sequence). The CDR3 DNA is TGTGCCACCAGCCTATTTCGGGTGGCCACTGAAGCTTTCTTT. It specifies CATSLFRVATEAFF.

This chain links TRBV11-1 with TRBJ2-2; 7 bases agree with TRBD2. Trimming at V came to 8 bases and at J to 6 bases, leaving 0 bases not matched to a gene. There are 11 residues in the CDR3. Germline V CDR1 and CDR2: SGHAT, FQDESV (reference sequence). CDR3 loop: CASGGAGELFF. The CDR3 DNA reads TGTGCCAGCGGGGGGGCCGGGGAGCTGTTTTTT.

This chain links TRBV6-5 with TRBJ2-2; 7 bases fit TRBD2. CDR3 size: 14 residues. Germline-derived CDR1 and CDR2 are MNHEY and SVGAGI. Trimming removed 11 bases from V and 4 bases from J; junction bases left unmatched: 10. CDR3 sequence reads: CAGSSGVGTGELFF. CDR3 sequence (DNA): TGTGCCGGGTCCAGCGGGGTGGGCACCGGGGAGCTGTTTTTT.

The chain has TRBV27 and TRBJ2-1; D possibly corresponds to TRBD1 (5 bases). The CDR3 has 11 amino acids. V was cut by 6 bases and J by 10 bases, with 10 bases left in between. From germline, CDR1 is MNHEY and CDR2 SMNVEV (reference sequence). The CDR3 is CASRTALEQFF. DNA for the CDR3: TGTGCCAGCAGGACAGCGCTAGAGCAGTTCTTC.

The chain is built from TRBV28 and TRBJ2-7; D is possibly TRBD1 or TRBD2 (6 bases each). Deletions cut 7 bases from V and 6 bases from J, with 13 bases between. The CDR3 is 12 amino acids. Germline V gene data show CDR1 as MDHEN and CDR2 as SYDVKM. The CDR3 region is CASTRRGVEQYF. Here the CDR3 DNA reads TGTGCCAGCACCCGGAGGGGGGTCGAGCAGTACTTC.